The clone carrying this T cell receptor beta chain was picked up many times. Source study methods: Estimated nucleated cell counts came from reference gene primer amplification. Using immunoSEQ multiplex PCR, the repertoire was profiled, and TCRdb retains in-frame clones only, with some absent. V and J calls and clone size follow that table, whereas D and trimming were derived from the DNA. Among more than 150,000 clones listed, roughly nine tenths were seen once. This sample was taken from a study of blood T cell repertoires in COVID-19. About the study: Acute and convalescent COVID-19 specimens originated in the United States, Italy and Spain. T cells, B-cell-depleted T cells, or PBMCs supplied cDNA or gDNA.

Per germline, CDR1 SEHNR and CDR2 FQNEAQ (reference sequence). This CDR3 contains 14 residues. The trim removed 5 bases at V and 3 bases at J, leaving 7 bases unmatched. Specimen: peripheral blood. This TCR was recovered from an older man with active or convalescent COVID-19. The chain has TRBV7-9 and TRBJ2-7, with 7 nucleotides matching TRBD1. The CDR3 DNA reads TGTGCCAGCAGCCTGGGGACAGCTGACTACGAGCAGTACTTC. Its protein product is CASSLGTADYEQYF.